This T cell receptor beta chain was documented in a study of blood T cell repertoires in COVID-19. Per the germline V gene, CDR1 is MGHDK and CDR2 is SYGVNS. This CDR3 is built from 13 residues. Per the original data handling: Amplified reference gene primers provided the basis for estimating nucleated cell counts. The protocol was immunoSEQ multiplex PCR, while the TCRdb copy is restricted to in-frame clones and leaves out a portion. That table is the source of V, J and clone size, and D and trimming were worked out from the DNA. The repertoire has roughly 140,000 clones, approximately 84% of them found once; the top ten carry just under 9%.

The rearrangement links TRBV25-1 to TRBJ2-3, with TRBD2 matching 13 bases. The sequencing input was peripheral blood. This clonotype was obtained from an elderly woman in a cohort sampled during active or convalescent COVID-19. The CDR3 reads CATSGGFTDTQYF. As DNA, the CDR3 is TGTGCGACTAGCGGGGGGTTCACAGATACGCAGTATTTT.